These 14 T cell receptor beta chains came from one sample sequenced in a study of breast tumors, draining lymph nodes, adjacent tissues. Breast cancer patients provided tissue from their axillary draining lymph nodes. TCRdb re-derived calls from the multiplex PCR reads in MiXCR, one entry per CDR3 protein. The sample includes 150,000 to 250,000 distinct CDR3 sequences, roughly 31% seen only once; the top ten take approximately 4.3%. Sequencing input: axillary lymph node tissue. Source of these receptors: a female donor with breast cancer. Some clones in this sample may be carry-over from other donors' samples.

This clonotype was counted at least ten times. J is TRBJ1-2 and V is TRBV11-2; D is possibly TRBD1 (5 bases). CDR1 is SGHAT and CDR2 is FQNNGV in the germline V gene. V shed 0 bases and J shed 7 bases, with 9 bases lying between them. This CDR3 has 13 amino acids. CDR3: CASSLDRDGGYTF. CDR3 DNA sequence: TGTGCCAGCAGCTTAGACAGGGACGGTGGCTACACCTTC.

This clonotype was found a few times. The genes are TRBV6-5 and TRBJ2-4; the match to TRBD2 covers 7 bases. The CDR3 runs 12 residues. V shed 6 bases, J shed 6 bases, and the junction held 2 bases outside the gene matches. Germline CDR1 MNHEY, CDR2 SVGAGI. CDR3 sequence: CASRASGNIQYF. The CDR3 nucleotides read TGTGCCAGCAGGGCTAGCGGAAACATTCAGTACTTC.

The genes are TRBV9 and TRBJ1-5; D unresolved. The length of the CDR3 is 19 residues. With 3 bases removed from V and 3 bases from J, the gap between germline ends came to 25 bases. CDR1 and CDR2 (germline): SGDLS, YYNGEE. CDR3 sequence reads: CASSDSSQLVWGANQPQHF. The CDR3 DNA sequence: TGTGCCAGCAGCGACTCCAGTCAACTAGTATGGGGAGCCAATCAGCCCCAGCATTTT.

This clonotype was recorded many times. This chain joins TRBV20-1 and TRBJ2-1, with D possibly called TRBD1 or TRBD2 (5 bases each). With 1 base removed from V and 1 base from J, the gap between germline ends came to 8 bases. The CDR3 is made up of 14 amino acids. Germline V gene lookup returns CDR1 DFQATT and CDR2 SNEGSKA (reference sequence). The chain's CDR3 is CSARVGVSYNEQFF. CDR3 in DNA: TGCAGTGCTAGAGTGGGGGTATCCTACAATGAGCAGTTCTTC.

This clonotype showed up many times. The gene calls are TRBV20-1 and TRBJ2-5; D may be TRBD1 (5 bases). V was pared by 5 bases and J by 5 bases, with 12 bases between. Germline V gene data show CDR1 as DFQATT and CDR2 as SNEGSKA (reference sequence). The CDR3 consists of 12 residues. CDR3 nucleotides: TGCAGTGCTTCAAGGGGTTTTGAGACCCAGTACTTC. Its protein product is CSASRGFETQYF.

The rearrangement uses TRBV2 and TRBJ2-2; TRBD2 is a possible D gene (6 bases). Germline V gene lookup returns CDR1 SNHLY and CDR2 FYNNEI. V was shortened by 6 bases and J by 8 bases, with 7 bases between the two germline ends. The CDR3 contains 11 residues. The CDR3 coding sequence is TGTGCCAGCAGGGGGGGAGGGGAGCTGTTTTTT. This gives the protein CASRGGGELFF. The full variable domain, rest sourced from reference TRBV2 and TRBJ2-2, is EPEVTQTPSHQVTQMGQEVILRCVPISNHLYFYWYRQILGQKVEFLVSFYNNEISEKSEIFDDQFSVERPDGSNFTLKIRSTKLEDSAMYFCASRGGGELFFGEGSRLTVL.

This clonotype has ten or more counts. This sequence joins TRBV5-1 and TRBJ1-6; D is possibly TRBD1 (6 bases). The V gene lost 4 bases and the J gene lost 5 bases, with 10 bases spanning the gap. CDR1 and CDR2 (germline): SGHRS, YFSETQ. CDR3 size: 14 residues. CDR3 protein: CASSQGNDNSPLHF. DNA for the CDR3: TGCGCCAGCAGCCAGGGGAACGATAATTCACCCCTCCACTTT.

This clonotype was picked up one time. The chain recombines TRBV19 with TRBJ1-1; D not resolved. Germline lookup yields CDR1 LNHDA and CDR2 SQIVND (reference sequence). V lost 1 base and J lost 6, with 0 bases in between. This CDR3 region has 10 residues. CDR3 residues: CASSIAEAFF. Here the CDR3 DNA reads TGTGCCAGTAGTATAGCTGAAGCTTTCTTT.

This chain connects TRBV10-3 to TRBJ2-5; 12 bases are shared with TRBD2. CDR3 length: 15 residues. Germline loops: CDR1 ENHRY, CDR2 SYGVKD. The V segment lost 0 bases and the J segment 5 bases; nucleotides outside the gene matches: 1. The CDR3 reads CAISESGTSGETQYF. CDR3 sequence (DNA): TGTGCCATCAGTGAGTCAGGGACTAGCGGGGAGACCCAGTACTTC.

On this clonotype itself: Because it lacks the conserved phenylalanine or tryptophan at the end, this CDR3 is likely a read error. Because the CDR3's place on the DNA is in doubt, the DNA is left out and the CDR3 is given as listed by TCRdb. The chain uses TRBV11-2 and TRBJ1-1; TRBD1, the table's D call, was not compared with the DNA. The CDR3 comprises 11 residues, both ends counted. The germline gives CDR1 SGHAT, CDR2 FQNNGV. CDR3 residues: CASSTNFGQLY.

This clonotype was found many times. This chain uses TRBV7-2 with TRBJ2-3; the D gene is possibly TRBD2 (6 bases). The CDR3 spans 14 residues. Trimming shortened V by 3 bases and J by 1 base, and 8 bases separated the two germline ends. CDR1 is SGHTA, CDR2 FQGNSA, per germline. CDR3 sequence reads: CASSLEGRTDTQYF. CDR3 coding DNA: TGTGCCAGCAGCTTGGAGGGGCGCACAGATACGCAGTATTTT.

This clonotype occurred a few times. The DNA for the CDR3 is TGCGCCAGCAGCTTGTCGGGACAGCAGAACACTGAAGCTTTCTTT. Its protein is CASSLSGQQNTEAFF. V usage is TRBV5-1 and J usage is TRBJ1-1; 7 bases map to TRBD1. Looked up from germline, CDR1 is SGHRS and CDR2 is YFSETQ. The CDR3 is 15 residues long. V shed 1 base, J shed 1 base, and the junction held 4 bases outside the gene matches.

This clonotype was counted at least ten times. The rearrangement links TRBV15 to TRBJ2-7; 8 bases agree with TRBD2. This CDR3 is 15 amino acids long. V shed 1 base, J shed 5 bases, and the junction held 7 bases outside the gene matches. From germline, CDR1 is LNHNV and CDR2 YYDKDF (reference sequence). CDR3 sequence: CATSRGSAGENEQYF. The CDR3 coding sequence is TGTGCCACCAGCAGAGGTTCAGCGGGAGAGAACGAGCAGTACTTC.

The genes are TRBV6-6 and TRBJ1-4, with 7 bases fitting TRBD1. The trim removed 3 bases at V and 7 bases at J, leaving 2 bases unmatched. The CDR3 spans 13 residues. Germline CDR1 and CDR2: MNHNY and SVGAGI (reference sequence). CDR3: CASSYGTAEKLFF. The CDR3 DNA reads TGTGCCAGCAGTTATGGGACAGCTGAAAAACTGTTTTTT.